This T cell receptor beta chain was identified during a study of T cells in Graves' hyperthyroidism and ophthalmopathy. Overall study: Peripheral blood was secured at the point of initial diagnosis, before any treatment. Overall study findings and caveats: Most thyroid clonotypes that were expanded above 0.001 also turned up in blood. A model of 13 V-J pairs discriminated ophthalmopathy from stable hyperthyroidism.

Concerning this clonotype: Antigen: not known. No conserved phenylalanine or tryptophan ends this CDR3, so it is likely a read error.

The hyperthyroidism was newly diagnosed and had lasted under 2 months; the patients were aged 18 to 65. The germline CDR1 and CDR2 sequences are MNHNS and SASEGT. This CDR3 spans 12 amino acids. V was trimmed by 4 bases and J by 5 bases, leaving 9 bases between them. Amplified TCR beta CDR3 regions came from RNA transcripts. A first-round RT-PCR of the TCR CDR3 used the HTBI primer set. Using its own MiXCR run on the multiplex PCR reads, TCRdb lists one record per CDR3 protein. The data show roughly 700,000 distinct CDR3 sequences, roughly a third seen once. Sequencing input: blood. The chain joins TRBV6-1 to TRBJ2-7, with D possibly being TRBD2 (6 bases). The TCR was taken from a woman aged 40-49 years with Graves' hyperthyroidism. The CDR3 bases are TGTGCCAGCAGTGCGACTAGTAACGAGCAGTACTCC. Its translation: CASSATSNEQYS.